These T cell receptor beta chains were read from a single sample in a study of CD8 T cells in Susac syndrome. Each CDR3 protein is one row after TCRdb ran MiXCR on the immunoSEQ multiplex PCR reads. This table has 150,000 or so distinct CDR3 sequences, 95% appearing once. The sequenced sample consisted of CD4+ T cells from PBMCs. Every receptor here comes from a human donor with Susac syndrome. Both conserved end residues are part of each CDR3. The D gene is left open where the match is weak. For some rows the clone size is stated as once, few or many, or as a class when expanded; others skip it.

abundance,j_gene,d_gene,v_gene,CDR3aa,CDR3nt
NA,TRBJ2-3,NA,TRBV7-9,CASSANTDTQYF,TGTGCCAGCAGCGCCAACACAGATACGCAGTATTTT
NA,TRBJ2-7,TRBD2,TRBV20-1,CSARKTSGYEQYF,TGCAGTGCTAGAAAGACTAGCGGTTACGAGCAGTACTTC
NA,TRBJ1-3,NA,TRBV18,CASSPQGDTHTIYF,TGTGCCAGCTCACCACAGGGGGACACCCACACCATATATTTT
NA,TRBJ1-1,NA,TRBV27,CASQSGGRTEAFF,TGTGCCAGCCAGAGTGGGGGGAGGACTGAAGCTTTCTTT
NA,TRBJ2-5,TRBD2,TRBV19,CASSEGLAGLQETQYF,TGTGCCAGTAGTGAAGGACTAGCGGGGCTCCAAGAGACCCAGTACTTC
once,TRBJ2-7,TRBD2,TRBV5-1,CASSLSGAYEQYF,TGCGCCAGCAGCTTGAGCGGGGCCTACGAGCAGTACTTC
NA,TRBJ1-1,TRBD1,TRBV29-1,CSVARTGGGTEAFF,TGCAGCGTTGCGCGGACAGGGGGAGGGACTGAAGCTTTCTTT
NA,TRBJ2-7,NA,TRBV14,CASSQGFYEQYF,TGTGCCAGCAGCCAGGGTTTCTACGAGCAGTACTTC
NA,TRBJ2-3,NA,TRBV29-1,CSVVDYQNTDTQYF,TGCAGCGTTGTCGACTACCAGAACACAGATACGCAGTATTTT
NA,TRBJ1-1,NA,TRBV3-1,CASSQRAGWTEAFF,TGTGCCAGCAGCCAAAGAGCGGGTTGGACTGAAGCTTTCTTT
NA,TRBJ2-1,NA,TRBV9,CASSVEGAYNEQFF,TGTGCCAGCAGCGTAGAGGGAGCGTACAATGAGCAGTTCTTC
NA,TRBJ2-7,NA,TRBV5-1,CASSEANGPYEQYF,TGCGCCAGCAGTGAAGCAAACGGGCCCTACGAGCAGTACTTC
NA,TRBJ2-7,NA,TRBV4-3,CASSQAVKGNEQYF,TGCGCCAGCAGCCAAGCAGTGAAGGGGAACGAGCAGTACTTC
once,TRBJ2-5,NA,TRBV7-8,CASSLLQETQYF,TGTGCCAGCAGCTTACTACAAGAGACCCAGTACTTC
NA,TRBJ1-6,NA,TRBV20-1,CSARGLGDSPLHF,TGCAGTGCTAGGGGTTTGGGCGATTCACCCCTCCACTTT
NA,TRBJ1-6,NA,TRBV2,CASGSQRGSPLHF,TGTGCCAGCGGTTCTCAACGAGGTTCACCCCTCCACTTT
once,TRBJ1-1,NA,TRBV19,CASSTGLGTEAFF,TGTGCCAGTTCAACAGGGTTGGGAACTGAAGCTTTCTTT
NA,TRBJ2-1,NA,TRBV12-3/TRBV12-4,CASSPGYNEQFF,TGTGCCAGCAGTCCCGGGTACAATGAGCAGTTCTTC
NA,TRBJ2-7,TRBD1,TRBV7-2,CASSALDRGEQYF,TGTGCCAGCAGCGCATTGGACAGGGGCGAGCAGTACTTC
NA,TRBJ2-5,TRBD2,TRBV5-1,CASSFGLAGVETQYF,TGCGCCAGCAGCTTCGGACTAGCGGGGGTGGAGACCCAGTACTTC
NA,TRBJ2-1,TRBD2,TRBV24-1,CATSDPRLANEQFF,TGTGCCACCAGTGACCCCCGACTAGCCAATGAGCAGTTCTTC
NA,TRBJ2-4,NA,TRBV25-1,CASSETTGPKNIQYF,TGTGCCAGCAGTGAGACAACAGGGCCCAAAAACATTCAGTACTTC
NA,TRBJ2-3,TRBD2,TRBV12-3/TRBV12-4,CASSLEAGFTDTQYF,TGTGCCAGCAGTTTAGAAGCGGGGTTCACAGATACGCAGTATTTT
NA,TRBJ1-1,NA,TRBV6-2/TRBV6-3,CASSYSWSSRVTEAFF,TGTGCCAGCAGTTACTCTTGGAGCTCCAGGGTGACTGAAGCTTTCTTT
NA,TRBJ2-1,NA,TRBV9,CASNSRPSANEQFF,TGTGCCAGCAACTCCCGGCCGAGCGCCAATGAGCAGTTCTTC
NA,TRBJ2-1,NA,TRBV7-2,CASSLSLDLGEQFF,TGTGCCAGCAGCTTAAGTCTAGATCTCGGTGAGCAGTTCTTC
NA,TRBJ1-2,NA,TRBV7-9,CASSLVGTNYGYTF,TGTGCCAGCAGCTTAGTAGGGACTAACTATGGCTACACCTTC
once,TRBJ1-2,NA,TRBV6-1,CASTLVRGNNLYGYTF,TGTGCCAGCACCTTGGTCAGGGGAAATAATCTCTATGGCTACACCTTC
NA,TRBJ1-4,NA,TRBV29-1,CSVGSNEKLFF,TGCAGCGTCGGGTCTAATGAAAAACTGTTTTTT
once,TRBJ2-1,NA,TRBV16,CASSQQAWEQFF,TGTGCCAGCAGCCAACAGGCTTGGGAGCAGTTCTTC
NA,TRBJ1-5,NA,TRBV19,CASSIGGDQPQHF,TGTGCCAGTAGTATTGGGGGGGATCAGCCCCAGCATTTT
NA,TRBJ2-5,TRBD2,TRBV20-1,CSASPSAGEETQYF,TGCAGTGCTAGTCCCAGTGCGGGGGAAGAGACCCAGTACTTC
NA,TRBJ2-7,NA,TRBV20-1,CSASGGPPYEQYF,TGCAGTGCTAGCGGGGGGCCGCCCTACGAGCAGTACTTC
NA,TRBJ2-7,TRBD1,TRBV7-3,CASSSSGQGTEQYF,TGTGCCAGCAGCTCGTCGGGACAGGGGACCGAGCAGTACTTC
NA,TRBJ1-2,NA,TRBV25-1,CASSEYLGQRSGYTF,TGTGCCAGCAGTGAATATTTGGGGCAGCGGAGTGGCTACACCTTC
NA,TRBJ2-7,NA,TRBV18,CASSPEGSYEQYF,TGTGCCAGCTCACCGGAGGGCTCCTACGAGCAGTACTTC
few,TRBJ2-7,TRBD2,TRBV14,CASSFPSSGGYEQYF,TGTGCCAGCAGCTTCCCCTCTAGCGGGGGCTACGAGCAGTACTTC
once,TRBJ2-5,TRBD2,TRBV20-1,CSATLAGGRETQYF,TGCAGTGCTACCTTAGCGGGGGGGAGGGAGACCCAGTACTTC
NA,TRBJ2-5,NA,TRBV20-1,CSAYRQSQETQYF,TGCAGTGCCTACCGGCAATCCCAAGAGACCCAGTACTTC
NA,TRBJ1-1,TRBD1,TRBV6-5,CASSLQGAAFF,TGTGCCAGCAGTTTACAGGGGGCGGCTTTCTTT
NA,TRBJ1-1,NA,TRBV15,CATSRGNSGAFF,TGTGCCACCAGCAGAGGAAACTCGGGAGCTTTCTTT
once,TRBJ1-6,NA,TRBV12-3/TRBV12-4,CASSPRGGNSPLHF,TGTGCCAGCAGTCCCAGGGGTGGTAATTCACCCCTCCACTTT
NA,TRBJ2-5,NA,TRBV3-1,CASSQRGVETQYF,TGTGCCAGCAGCCAAAGGGGAGTGGAGACCCAGTACTTC
NA,TRBJ2-1,NA,TRBV7-8,CASGLPVIF,TGTGCCAGCGGATTACCGGTTATCTTC
NA,TRBJ2-3,NA,TRBV6-6,CASSSQGTPTDTQYF,TGTGCCAGCAGTTCCCAGGGGACCCCCACAGATACGCAGTATTTT